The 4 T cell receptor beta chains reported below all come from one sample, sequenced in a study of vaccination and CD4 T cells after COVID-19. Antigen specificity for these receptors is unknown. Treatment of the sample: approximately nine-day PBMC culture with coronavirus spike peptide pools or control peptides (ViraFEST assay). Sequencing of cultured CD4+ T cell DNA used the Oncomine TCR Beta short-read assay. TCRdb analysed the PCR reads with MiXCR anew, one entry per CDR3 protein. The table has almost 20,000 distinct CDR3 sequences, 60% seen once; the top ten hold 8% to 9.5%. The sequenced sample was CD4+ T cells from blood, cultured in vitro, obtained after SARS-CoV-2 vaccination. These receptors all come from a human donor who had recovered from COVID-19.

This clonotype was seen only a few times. DNA for the CDR3: TGTGCCAGCAGTTTAATGGCGGGAGCGCGCTCCTACGAGCAGTACTTC. As protein: CASSLMAGARSYEQYF. The rearrangement joins TRBV12-3 or TRBV12-4 to TRBJ2-7; TRBD2 agrees at 7 bases. The CDR3 is 16 residues long. Trimming removed 2 bases from V and 0 bases from J; junction bases left unmatched: 7.

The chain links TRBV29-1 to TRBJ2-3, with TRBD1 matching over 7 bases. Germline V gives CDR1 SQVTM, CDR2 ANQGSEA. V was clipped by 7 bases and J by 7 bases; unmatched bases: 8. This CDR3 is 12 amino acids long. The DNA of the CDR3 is TGCAGCGCTTGGACAGGTTCAAATACGCAGTATTTT. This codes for CSAWTGSNTQYF.

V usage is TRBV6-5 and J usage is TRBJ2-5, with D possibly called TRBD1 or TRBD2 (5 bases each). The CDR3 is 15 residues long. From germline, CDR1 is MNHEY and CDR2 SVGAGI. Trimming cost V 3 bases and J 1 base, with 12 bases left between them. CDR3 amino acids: CASSYGDGVQETQYF. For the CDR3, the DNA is TGTGCCAGCAGTTATGGGGACGGCGTCCAAGAGACCCAGTACTTC.

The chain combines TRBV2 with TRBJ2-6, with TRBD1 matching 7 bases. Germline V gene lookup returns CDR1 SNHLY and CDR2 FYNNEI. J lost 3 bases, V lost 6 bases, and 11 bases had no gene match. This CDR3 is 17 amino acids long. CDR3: CASRLNRGARGANVLTF. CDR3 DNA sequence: TGTGCCAGCAGACTCAACAGGGGAGCTCGTGGGGCCAACGTCCTGACTTTC.